This T cell receptor (beta chain) was sequenced during a study of T cell clonality in common variable immunodeficiency. CDR3 length: 17 amino acids. Losses at the gene ends were 5 bases for V and 3 bases for J; bases not matched to a gene: 11. CDR1 is MNHEY, CDR2 SVGEGT, per germline. Study results and limitations: In common variable immunodeficiency, TCR beta chains reportedly carried fewer deletions and N-nucleotide insertions.

Libraries were prepared by immunoSEQ multiplex PCR; TCRdb keeps only in-frame clonotypes and omits some of them. Reported are about 12,000 clones, none seen only once; the ten largest carry around 6.9%. Relative to its sample, this clone is medium-sized. Its cognate antigen is unknown. The read finishes 3 residues shy of the CDR3 end, and the germline J gene is used to complete it. This clonotype was obtained from a human donor with common variable immunodeficiency. Sequencing was done on a sample of peripheral blood mononuclear cells. The genes are TRBV6-2 or TRBV6-3 and TRBJ2-7; TRBD1 matches at 12 bases. The CDR3 region is CASSTRDRGLWRYEQYF. The DNA read from the CDR3 is TGTGCCAGCAGTACCCGGGACAGGGGGCTTTGGCGCTACGAG.